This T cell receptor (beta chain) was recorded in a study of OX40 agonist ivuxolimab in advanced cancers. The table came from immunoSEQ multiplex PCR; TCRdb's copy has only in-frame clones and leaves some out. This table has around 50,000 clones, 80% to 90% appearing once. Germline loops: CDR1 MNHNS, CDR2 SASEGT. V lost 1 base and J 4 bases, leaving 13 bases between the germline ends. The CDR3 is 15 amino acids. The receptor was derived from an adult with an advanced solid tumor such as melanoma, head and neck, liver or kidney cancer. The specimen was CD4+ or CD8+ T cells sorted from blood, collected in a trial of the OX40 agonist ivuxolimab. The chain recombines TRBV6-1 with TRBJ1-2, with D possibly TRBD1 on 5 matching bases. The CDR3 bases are TGTGCCAGCAGTGAAGAATGGGACCCTACCTATGGCTACACCTTC. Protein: CASSEEWDPTYGYTF.